The 23 T cell receptor beta chains presented below share a single source sample, sequenced in a study of T cells after yellow fever vaccination. TCRdb used MiXCR to reprocess the 5' RACE reads, holding one entry per CDR3 protein. The sample lists 50,000 or so distinct CDR3 sequences, about 6.3% occurring once. The sequencing used CD8+ T cells not binding an NS4B(214-222) dextramer, sorted from PBMCs, collected around 45 days after the first yellow fever vaccination. The receptors were gathered from a man aged 18 to 29 who received the YFV17D yellow fever vaccine.

This chain uses TRBV27 with TRBJ1-1, with D hard to call. The germline V and J ends were trimmed by 8 bases and 6 bases, with 10 bases remaining between them. The length of the CDR3 is 11 residues. Per the germline V gene, CDR1 is MNHEY and CDR2 is SMNVEV (reference sequence). CDR3 coding DNA: TGTGCCAGCTTTTCTTTCCCTGAAGCTTTCTTT. Translated, it gives CASFSFPEAFF.

This clonotype was counted at least ten times. This chain joins TRBV5-1 and TRBJ2-3; D is undetermined. CDR1 and CDR2 from the germline V gene are SGHRS and YFSETQ. The length of the CDR3 is 11 residues. Trimming cost V 0 bases and J 7 bases, with 3 bases left between them. The DNA for the CDR3 is TGCGCCAGCAGCTTGGGAAATACGCAGTATTTT. Its translation is CASSLGNTQYF.

In its sample, this clonotype was seen a few times. The chain couples TRBV6-2 or TRBV6-3 to TRBJ2-4; the D gene is possibly TRBD1 (5 bases). The V end was cut by 6 bases, the J end by 0 bases, with 12 bases between. Germline assignment: CDR1 MNHEY and CDR2 SVGEGT. This CDR3 has 15 residues. CDR3 in amino acids: CASRGELGAKNIQYF. The CDR3, as DNA: TGTGCCAGCAGAGGGGAACTCGGAGCCAAAAACATTCAGTACTTC.

The table lists this clonotype with many counts. The chain combines TRBV12-5 with TRBJ2-7; no definite D call. V shed 5 bases and J shed 3 bases, with 5 bases lying between them. Germline assignment: CDR1 LGHNT and CDR2 FRNRAP. The CDR3 covers 11 residues. The CDR3 sequence is CASGPDYEQYF. CDR3 in DNA: TGTGCTAGTGGTCCTGACTACGAGCAGTACTTC.

This clonotype was picked up a small number of times. This chain connects TRBV9 to TRBJ2-3; 9 bases line up with TRBD2. The germline V gene has CDR1 SGDLS and CDR2 YYNGEE. CDR3 size: 16 residues. The V and J ends lost 3 bases and 4 bases, in that order; junction bases with no gene match: 9. The DNA for the CDR3 is TGTGCCAGCAGCGGCCAAAAGCGGGGGGAACCAGATACGCAGTATTTT. It is translated as CASSGQKRGEPDTQYF.

A few counts support this clonotype. CDR3 coding DNA: TGTGCCACCCACGAGAGAAAAACAGGGGGCGCGGAGGATGAAAAACTGTTTTTT. This sequence encodes CATHERKTGGAEDEKLFF. V is TRBV5-4 and J is TRBJ1-4, with 9 nucleotides matching TRBD1. Trimming at V came to 9 bases and at J to 6 bases, leaving 21 bases not matched to a gene. Germline-derived CDR1 and CDR2 are SGHNT and YYREEE (reference sequence). The CDR3 is 18 amino acids.

This clonotype was counted at least ten times. The chain is built from TRBV12-3 or TRBV12-4 and TRBJ1-5; weak D call: TRBD1 (6 bases). CDR3 length: 13 residues. V was shortened by 8 bases and J by 5 bases, with 13 bases between the two germline ends. CDR3 protein: CASQGTAYQPQHF. The CDR3 DNA sequence: TGTGCCAGCCAGGGGACGGCTTATCAGCCCCAGCATTTT.

The table lists this clonotype with a few counts. The gene calls are TRBV4-3 and TRBJ2-7, with TRBD1 identical over 8 bases. V was clipped by 4 bases and J by 2 bases; unmatched bases: 7. Germline V lookup: CDR1 LGHNA, CDR2 YSLEER. This CDR3 is 15 amino acids long. CDR3 nucleotide sequence: TGCGCCAGCAGCCCCAGGCCGGGACAGGCCTACGAGCAGTACTTC. It yields the protein CASSPRPGQAYEQYF.

The genes are TRBV28 and TRBJ2-3; 9 bases are shared with TRBD2. The CDR3 covers 16 residues. J gave up 3 bases and V 2 bases, and 6 bases lay outside the gene matches. Germline loops: CDR1 MDHEN, CDR2 SYDVKM. DNA for the CDR3: TGTGCCAGCAGTTTAAGCTGGAGCGGGGGGACAGATACGCAGTATTTT. Protein product: CASSLSWSGGTDTQYF.

Only a few counts were recorded for this clonotype. The rearrangement uses TRBV12-3 or TRBV12-4 and TRBJ2-2, with D unclear. The CDR3 runs to 12 residues. V was trimmed by 1 base and J by 9 bases, leaving 6 bases between them. In DNA form, the CDR3 reads TGTGCCAGCAGTTTAGGGGGTTGGGAGCTGTTTTTT. Protein sequence: CASSLGGWELFF.

The chain joins TRBV4-1 to TRBJ1-1; D remains ambiguous. The V end was cut by 4 bases, the J end by 2 bases, with 17 bases between. The V gene's germline CDR1 is MGHRA and CDR2 YSYEKL. The CDR3 runs 16 residues. The CDR3 sequence: CASSPYDEELNTEAFF. CDR3 DNA sequence: TGCGCCAGCAGCCCTTACGACGAGGAGTTAAACACTGAAGCTTTCTTT.

This clonotype was recorded many times. The chain combines TRBV29-1 with TRBJ2-1, with 13 nucleotides matching TRBD2. Per germline, CDR1 SQVTM and CDR2 ANQGSEA. Germline trimming cut 6 bases from V and 9 bases from J; bases unmatched to any gene: 5. The CDR3 has 13 residues. This chain's CDR3 is CSVGTSGVFEQFF. Written as DNA, the CDR3 is TGCAGCGTGGGGACTAGCGGGGTTTTTGAGCAGTTCTTC.

This clonotype was recorded at least ten times. The chain carries TRBV20-1 and TRBJ2-2; D is perhaps TRBD1 (5 bases). Germline lookup yields CDR1 DFQATT and CDR2 SNEGSKA (reference sequence). V dropped 3 bases and J dropped 2 bases, with 7 bases sitting between them. This CDR3 is 13 amino acids long. The chain's CDR3 is CSARQGNTGELFF. DNA for the CDR3: TGCAGTGCTAGGCAGGGTAACACCGGGGAGCTGTTTTTT.

This clonotype was picked up many times. CDR3 nucleotide sequence: TGTGCCAGTAGTAAGGTCGCAGCAAGGACAAATGAAGCTTTCTTT. This codes for CASSKVAARTNEAFF. The chain recombines TRBV19 with TRBJ1-1; tentatively, D is TRBD1 (5 bases). CDR3 length: 15 amino acids. Between the trimmed V and J ends, which lost 4 bases and 7 bases, there was a span of 19 bases. Germline CDR1 is LNHDA and CDR2 is SQIVND (reference sequence).

With respect to this clonotype: A single base separates this from a much larger clone, so it may be a read error. The chain joins TRBV20-1 to TRBJ2-1, with TRBD2 identical over 7 bases. Germline V gene lookup returns CDR1 DFQATT and CDR2 SNEGSKA (reference sequence). CDR3 length: 13 amino acids. CDR3 DNA: TGCAGAGCTAGAGCGGGGCCAAGGAATGAGCAGTTCTTC. Its translation is CRARAGPRNEQFF.

V usage is TRBV5-5 and J usage is TRBJ2-3; 10 nucleotides agree with TRBD2. V dropped 0 bases and J dropped 5; count of bases not matched to a gene: 3. CDR3 length: 15 residues. The germline V gene encodes CDR1 SGHKS and CDR2 YYEKEE (reference sequence). This chain's CDR3 is CASSLVLAGVDTQYF. CDR3 DNA: TGTGCCAGCAGCTTGGTTCTAGCGGGGGTAGATACGCAGTATTTT.

This clonotype was detected many times. The chain joins TRBV15 to TRBJ2-1, with 7 bases matching TRBD2. The CDR3 is made up of 20 amino acids. The germline CDR1 and CDR2 sequences are LNHNV and YYDKDF (reference sequence). J gave up 0 bases and V 3 bases, and 17 bases lay outside the gene matches. DNA of the CDR3: TGTGCCACCAGCAGGATCGTAATTGGACTAGTCGCAAGCTCCTACAATGAGCAGTTCTTC. Residues: CATSRIVIGLVASSYNEQFF.

This clonotype was seen a handful of times. The V and J genes are TRBV27 and TRBJ2-1, with D perhaps matching TRBD2 (6 bases). The length of the CDR3 is 14 residues. CDR1 and CDR2 (germline): MNHEY, SMNVEV (reference sequence). The ends were cut back, 4 bases at V and 7 bases at J, with 14 bases in the middle. CDR3 coding DNA: TGTGCCAGCAGTTCCCTCCCAGCGGGTAATGAGCAGTTCTTC. It yields the protein CASSSLPAGNEQFF.

This clonotype was counted ten times or more. This chain links TRBV7-3 with TRBJ1-2, with 10 nucleotides matching TRBD1. The CDR3 is 13 residues long. Germline V gives CDR1 SGHTA, CDR2 FQGTGA. V gave up 5 bases and J gave up 8 bases; unmatched junction bases: 5. CDR3 region: CASSLGTGEGYTF. In nucleotides, the CDR3 is TGTGCCAGCAGCCTCGGGACAGGGGAGGGCTACACCTTC.

The rearrangement links TRBV27 to TRBJ2-7; either TRBD1 or TRBD2 may supply D (5 bases each). CDR3 length equals 14 residues. Looked up from germline, CDR1 is MNHEY and CDR2 is SMNVEV (reference sequence). The CDR3 here is CSSRAYGDSYEQYV. The CDR3 DNA sequence: TGTTCCAGCAGGGCCTACGGGGACTCCTACGAGCAGTACGTC.

This clonotype came up a few times. The rearrangement joins TRBV5-5 to TRBJ2-7; weak D call: TRBD1 (6 bases). Per the germline V gene, CDR1 is SGHKS and CDR2 is YYEKEE (reference sequence). CDR3 length: 17 residues. Trimming took off 3 bases at V and 0 bases at J, with 19 bases between the two ends. The CDR3 DNA reads as TGTGCCAGCAGCTCGGGTGGGGGCCGGGCAGGCTCCTACGAGCAGTACGTC. Amino acids: CASSSGGGRAGSYEQYV.

This clonotype was seen ten or more times. The V gene is TRBV3-1, the J gene TRBJ2-1; 9 bases line up with TRBD1. Germline lookup yields CDR1 LGHDT and CDR2 YNNKEL (reference sequence). V lost 4 bases to trimming and J lost 3 bases; unmatched junction nucleotides: 4. CDR3 size: 15 residues. CDR3: CASSLRDRDYNEQFF. The CDR3 coding sequence is TGTGCCAGCAGCCTCCGGGACAGGGACTACAATGAGCAGTTCTTC.

The table lists this clonotype with many counts. V gene TRBV5-4 combines with J gene TRBJ2-7; D gene unclear. The CDR3 is 13 amino acids. Per germline, CDR1 SGHNT and CDR2 YYREEE (reference sequence). The V end was cut by 2 bases, the J end by 2 bases, with 8 bases between. In DNA, the CDR3 is TGTGCCAGCAGCTTTATATCGGCCTACGAGCAGTACTTC. Amino acids: CASSFISAYEQYF.